One and the same sample provided the 2 T cell receptor beta chains below, sequenced in a study of PD-L1 blockade in urothelial cancer. The time point denotes: pretreatment peripheral blood. Method: immunoSEQ multiplex PCR; TCRdb's copy keeps in-frame clones and lacks some. The data show just under 40,000 clones, roughly nine tenths seen once. Sequenced material: PBMCs, taken around atezolizumab (anti-PD-L1) treatment. The receptors derive from a woman aged 55-75 years with urothelial cancer.

V gene TRBV9 combines with J gene TRBJ2-1; 7 nucleotides agree with TRBD2. The CDR3 has 14 residues. Per germline, CDR1 SGDLS and CDR2 YYNGEE. Germline trimming cut 7 bases from V and 4 bases from J; bases unmatched to any gene: 8. The CDR3 spells CASGDKGGYNEQFF. The DNA of the CDR3 is TGTGCCAGCGGCGACAAGGGAGGGTACAATGAGCAGTTCTTC.

The V and J genes are TRBV11-1 and TRBJ2-5, with D perhaps TRBD1 (6 bases). Trimming shortened V by 5 bases and J by 2 bases, and 12 bases separated the two germline ends. The CDR3 consists of 14 residues. Germline V gives CDR1 SGHAT, CDR2 FQDESV (reference sequence). CDR3 DNA sequence: TGTGCCAGCAGCCCGAGACAGGTACAAGAGACCCAGTACTTC. Protein sequence: CASSPRQVQETQYF.